The present entry profiles one TCR beta chain with its context. Its specificity is unknown. This sample is part of a study of T-cell memory formation after mild COVID-19. CDR3 length equals 15 residues. Germline CDR1 SGHVS, CDR2 FNYEAQ. Trimming shortened V by 1 base and J by 3 bases, and 10 bases separated the two germline ends. Whole-study results and caveats: CD4/CD8 balance held among clones contracting day 15 to 85, and later expanders leaned CD4+. Memory from before infection featured some responding clones, which suggests cross-reactive memory joined. Most CD4+ clones that shrank were in CM and EM, while CD8+ ones turned up in EMRA.

Sample barcodes and UMIs were carried by the TCR alpha and TCR beta cDNA libraries that 5'RACE generated with constant-segment primers. TCRdb used MiXCR to reprocess the 5' RACE reads, holding one entry per CDR3 protein. The profile covers under 300,000 distinct CDR3 sequences, with roughly 8.2% appearing a single time and approximately 22% taken by the ten largest. The material sequenced was PBMCs or a T cell subset sorted from them (not recorded which). The genes are TRBV7-6 and TRBJ2-1; a possible D gene is TRBD1 (6 bases). This receptor was obtained from a man younger than 35 who had mild COVID-19 (a few samples of this study predate the infection). Cell type and time point are not known. Here the CDR3 reads CASSLEGDNYNEQFF. The DNA of the CDR3 is TGTGCCAGCAGCTTAGAGGGGGATAACTACAATGAGCAGTTCTTC.